The T cell receptor beta chain under discussion was sequenced for a study of B cell selection in AIRE deficiency. Regarding the study as a whole: Shared Treg sequences were biased toward short CDR3s with few non-templated nucleotide insertions. Of approximately 3,600 shared Treg TCRbeta sequences, 31.6% were healthy-donor-only and around 9% patient-only.

Trimming left V 3 bases short and J 10 bases short, with 18 bases between. The CDR3 has 14 residues. Per the germline V gene, CDR1 is SNHLY and CDR2 is FYNNEI. Produced via immunoSEQ multiplex PCR; TCRdb's table is partial and in-frame only. The sample lists 20,000 to 30,000 clones, about 96% occurring once. Concerning this clone: Its antigen is unidentified.

Conventional CD4 T cells were sorted as CD4+CD127+ cells. The chain combines TRBV2 with TRBJ2-5; D might be TRBD2 (6 bases). The sequencing input was CD4+CD127+ conventional T cells sorted from PBMCs. The clonotype was recovered from a human donor in good health. This chain's CDR3 is CASSDIRGIGDQYF. The CDR3 nucleotides are TGTGCCAGCAGTGACATCCGGGGGATTGGGGACCAGTACTTC.